The 23 T cell receptor beta chains presented below share a single source sample, sequenced in a study of response to subunit inactivated influenza vaccine. TCRdb reprocessed the RT-PCR reads with MiXCR, giving one entry per CDR3 protein. The sample lists 400,000 to 550,000 distinct CDR3 sequences; 25% were seen once. Specimen: CD4+ T cells sorted from PBMCs, collected less than 6 days after vaccination. These receptors were taken from a man aged 50 to 60 who received an inactivated influenza vaccine.

The chain links TRBV11-2 to TRBJ2-1, with TRBD2 matching 13 bases. V was pared by 3 bases and J by 0 bases, with 11 bases of the junction left unmatched. CDR1 SGHAT and CDR2 FQNNGV come from the germline V gene. The CDR3 spans 20 residues. CDR3 sequence reads: CASSFRGLAGAQSSYNEQFF. The CDR3 bases are TGTGCCAGCAGCTTCCGAGGACTAGCGGGAGCCCAAAGCTCCTACAATGAGCAGTTCTTC.

This clonotype was detected only a few times. CDR3 in amino acids: CASSQVSAVLNGYTF. The CDR3 coding sequence is TGTGCCAGCAGCCAAGTTAGCGCAGTTCTAAATGGCTACACCTTC. The rearrangement joins TRBV4-2 to TRBJ1-2; D is unresolved. Trimming removed 1 base from V and 6 bases from J, with 15 bases in between. The CDR3 loop spans 15 amino acids. CDR1 and CDR2 from the germline V gene are LGHNA and YNFKEQ.

In this sample, this clonotype turned up a few times. The rearrangement uses TRBV7-2 and TRBJ2-5; the D gene is possibly TRBD2 (5 bases). The CDR3 runs 15 residues. Germline V gives CDR1 SGHTA, CDR2 FQGNSA. With 4 bases removed from V and 5 bases from J, the gap between germline ends came to 17 bases. As DNA, the CDR3 is TGTGCCAGCAGCTCGAGATGGACTCGAGGGGAGACCCAGTACTTC. This codes for CASSSRWTRGETQYF.

This clonotype has only a few counts. J is TRBJ2-7 and V is TRBV4-3, with D possibly matching TRBD1 (5 bases). Deletions cut 1 base from V and 6 bases from J, with 13 bases between. Germline V gene data show CDR1 as LGHNA and CDR2 as YSLEER. This CDR3 spans 14 amino acids. The CDR3 is CASSQGRGSREQYF. The CDR3 coding sequence is TGCGCCAGCAGCCAAGGAAGGGGTTCTCGCGAGCAGTACTTC.

The rearrangement links TRBV10-3 to TRBJ2-1; D not resolved. Germline V gene lookup returns CDR1 ENHRY and CDR2 SYGVKD. Trimming pared 3 bases from V and 6 bases from J, leaving 9 bases between. The CDR3 totals 13 residues. The CDR3 protein is CAISDGASNEQFF. The DNA of the CDR3 is TGTGCCATCAGTGACGGCGCCAGCAATGAGCAGTTCTTC.

V and J are TRBV7-2 and TRBJ2-7; no reliable D call. CDR1 and CDR2 from the germline V gene are SGHTA and FQGNSA. The CDR3 consists of 12 residues. The ends were cut back, 3 bases at V and 4 bases at J, with 7 bases in the middle. CDR3 coding DNA: TGTGCCAGCAGCTTCATCGAATACGAGCAGTACTTC. Amino acid sequence: CASSFIEYEQYF.

The J gene is TRBJ2-5, the V gene TRBV7-2; perhaps TRBD2 as D (6 bases). The V gene lost 5 bases and the J gene lost 3 bases, with 13 bases spanning the gap. The V gene's germline CDR1 is SGHTA and CDR2 FQGNSA. The CDR3 is 14 residues long. The CDR3 sequence is CASSQPGVEETQYF. DNA of the CDR3: TGTGCCAGCAGCCAGCCGGGGGTTGAAGAGACCCAGTACTTC.

The chain employs TRBV29-1 and TRBJ2-7; 9 bases are shared with TRBD1. CDR1 SQVTM and CDR2 ANQGSEA come from the germline V gene. This CDR3 contains 14 residues. Unmatched junction bases numbered 6, after V lost 1 base and J lost 5 bases. The CDR3 DNA sequence: TGCAGCGTTGAAGGTGGGACAGGGAGCGACGAGCAGTACTTC. This gives the protein CSVEGGTGSDEQYF.

This clonotype was observed a handful of times. This chain links TRBV29-1 with TRBJ2-5; tentative D call: TRBD2 (5 bases). The ends were cut back, 3 bases at V and 4 bases at J, with 6 bases in the middle. CDR3 size: 11 residues. CDR1 and CDR2 from the germline V gene are SQVTM and ANQGSEA. As DNA, the CDR3 is TGCAGCGTTGATGGGAGAGAGACCCAGTACTTC. Translating it yields CSVDGRETQYF.

This clonotype was observed a handful of times. The rearrangement joins TRBV12-3 or TRBV12-4 to TRBJ1-1; D is perhaps TRBD1 (6 bases). CDR3 size: 15 residues. V was cut by 2 bases and J by 3 bases, with 13 bases left in between. Written as DNA, the CDR3 is TGTGCCAGCAGTTTAATTAGTCCAGGGGACACTGAAGCTTTCTTT. Its translation is CASSLISPGDTEAFF.

This clonotype appeared a few times. The J gene is TRBJ1-1, the V gene TRBV5-1; D is uncertain. Per germline, CDR1 SGHRS and CDR2 YFSETQ. The CDR3 has 12 residues. The germline V and J ends were trimmed by 4 bases and 11 bases, with 15 bases remaining between them. The CDR3 sequence: CASSPSGPEAFF. In DNA form, the CDR3 reads TGCGCCAGCAGCCCGAGTGGGCCGGAGGCTTTCTTT.

The gene calls are TRBV7-2 and TRBJ2-7; tentative D call: TRBD2 (6 bases). In germline, CDR1 is SGHTA, CDR2 FQGNSA. The V gene lost 1 base and the J gene lost 1 base, with 8 bases spanning the gap. The CDR3 has 14 residues. In DNA, the CDR3 is TGTGCCAGCAGCTTAGAGGGGACTTCCTACGAGCAGTACTTC. Amino acids: CASSLEGTSYEQYF.

This clonotype was recorded a few times. V gene TRBV6-4 combines with J gene TRBJ2-1; the D gene is possibly TRBD2 (6 bases). Germline V gene lookup returns CDR1 MRHNA and CDR2 SNTAGT. CDR3 length: 14 residues. V was pared by 6 bases and J by 0 bases, with 9 bases between. The CDR3 protein is CASSQEGSYNEQFF. CDR3 DNA: TGTGCCAGCAGCCAGGAGGGCTCCTACAATGAGCAGTTCTTC.

This clonotype was seen a few times. CDR3 residues: CSARPSGRYNEQFF. Here the CDR3 DNA reads TGCAGTGCTCGACCTAGCGGGAGGTACAATGAGCAGTTCTTC. V usage is TRBV20-1 and J usage is TRBJ2-1, with TRBD2 identical over 11 bases. The CDR3 consists of 14 residues. The V gene's germline CDR1 is DFQATT and CDR2 SNEGSKA (reference sequence). Germline trimming cut 5 bases from V and 4 bases from J; bases unmatched to any gene: 4.

This clonotype has only a few counts. The chain carries TRBV29-1 and TRBJ2-1, with 8 bases identical to TRBD2. This CDR3 contains 16 residues. CDR1 and CDR2 (germline): SQVTM, ANQGSEA. The junction had 12 bases not matched to a gene; V was cut back by 1 base and J by 7 bases. The CDR3 region has the DNA TGCAGCGTTGAAGCAGGCCTAGCGGGTTACAGGAATGAGCAGTTCTTC. Translating it yields CSVEAGLAGYRNEQFF.

V usage is TRBV6-1 and J usage is TRBJ2-5, with 7 bases matching TRBD2. The V segment lost 5 bases and the J segment 7 bases; nucleotides outside the gene matches: 7. The CDR3 spans 13 residues. CDR1 and CDR2 (germline): MNHNS, SASEGT. The CDR3 sequence is CASSQKRGRTQYF. CDR3 sequence (DNA): TGTGCCAGCAGTCAAAAGCGGGGACGGACCCAGTACTTC.

The chain has TRBV14 and TRBJ2-1; TRBD2 matches at 7 bases. Germline V gives CDR1 SGHDN, CDR2 FVKESK. The ends lost 1 base at V and 1 base at J; junction bases unmatched: 4. CDR3 length: 16 amino acids. The CDR3 region is CASSQVGGSSYNEQFF. In DNA, the CDR3 is TGTGCCAGCAGCCAAGTTGGCGGGAGTTCCTACAATGAGCAGTTCTTC.

J is TRBJ2-1 and V is TRBV12-3 or TRBV12-4; possible D gene TRBD1, 5 bases. The CDR3 sequence is 13 residues long. V was pared by 8 bases and J by 4 bases, with 12 bases between. The CDR3 DNA follows: TGTGCCAGCCATCCGTCAGGGTACAATGAGCAGTTCTTC. The encoded protein is CASHPSGYNEQFF.

This clonotype showed up just a few times. The chain has TRBV10-1 and TRBJ2-3; TRBD2 is a possible D gene (5 bases). V was trimmed by 2 bases and J by 4 bases, leaving 13 bases between them. Germline loops: CDR1 WNHNN, CDR2 SYGVQD (reference sequence). CDR3 length: 15 residues. CDR3 coding DNA: TGCGCCAGCAGTGAGGGTGGAGGATTTGCAGATACGCAGTATTTT. Protein: CASSEGGGFADTQYF.

This chain joins TRBV15 and TRBJ2-1; D possibly corresponds to TRBD1 (6 bases). Between the trimmed V and J ends, which lost 4 bases and 0 bases, there was a span of 13 bases. This CDR3 contains 16 residues. Germline lookup yields CDR1 LNHNV and CDR2 YYDKDF (reference sequence). CDR3 amino acids: CATSMPGESSYNEQFF. CDR3 DNA sequence: TGTGCCACCAGCATGCCAGGGGAAAGCTCCTACAATGAGCAGTTCTTC.

This clonotype was counted only a few times. The rearrangement joins TRBV12-3 or TRBV12-4 to TRBJ1-6, with 10 bases lining up with TRBD1. V lost 3 bases and J lost 9; bases outside the gene matches: 5. CDR3 length: 15 residues. The CDR3 DNA sequence: TGTGCCAGCAGTTTTCGGACAGGGGGTGGTTCACCCCTCCACTTT. It is translated as CASSFRTGGGSPLHF.

In this sample, this clonotype turned up a few times. The chain carries TRBV20-1 and TRBJ1-6; TRBD1 matches 10 bases. The CDR3 totals 15 residues. Germline V gene data show CDR1 as DFQATT and CDR2 as SNEGSKA (reference sequence). Losses at the gene ends were 7 bases for V and 2 bases for J; bases not matched to a gene: 5. CDR3 DNA sequence: TGCAGTGGGAAGGGACAGGGGCCCTATAATTCACCCCTCCACTTT. Protein: CSGKGQGPYNSPLHF.

This clonotype was recorded a few times. The CDR3 nucleotides read TGCAGTGCTGCCCCGGACACCTTCACAGATACGCAGTATTTT. Amino acids: CSAAPDTFTDTQYF. The chain has TRBV20-1 and TRBJ2-3, with D possibly being TRBD1 (5 bases). The V and J ends lost 5 bases and 2 bases respectively, with 14 bases between them. The CDR3 consists of 14 residues. In germline, CDR1 is DFQATT, CDR2 SNEGSKA (reference sequence).